Listed below are T cell receptor beta chains from one sample, sequenced in a study of blood T cell repertoires in COVID-19. Using immunoSEQ multiplex PCR, the repertoire was profiled, and TCRdb retains in-frame clones only, with some absent. The table shows about 170,000 clones, with around 83% occurring only once. Sequenced material: PBMCs or T cells enriched from blood (not recorded which). The source of these receptors is a woman between 50 and 59 years old in a cohort exposed to, infected with or recovered from COVID-19 (not recorded which). The CDR3 runs from the conserved cysteine through the conserved F or W.

v_call,j_call,cdr3_aa
TRBV4-3,TRBJ1-6,CASSRLQGEGSPLHF
TRBV11-2,TRBJ1-5,CASSPQGDSNQPQHF
TRBV3-1/TRBV3-2,TRBJ2-7,CASSPRIAGRYEQYF
TRBV9,TRBJ2-1,CASSAEAGDEQFF
TRBV28,TRBJ2-3,CASSGGLAGGIGTDTQYF
TRBV9,TRBJ2-3,CASSPRGDRTDTQYF
TRBV28,TRBJ2-2,CASREGGNTGELFF
TRBV7-2,TRBJ1-1,CASSRRTDTEAFF
TRBV28,TRBJ1-3,CASSFVQGKGNTIYF
TRBV5-1,TRBJ2-3,CASSRSWTSGSTDTQYF
TRBV3-1/TRBV3-2,TRBJ2-7,CASSLGGDRASYEQYF